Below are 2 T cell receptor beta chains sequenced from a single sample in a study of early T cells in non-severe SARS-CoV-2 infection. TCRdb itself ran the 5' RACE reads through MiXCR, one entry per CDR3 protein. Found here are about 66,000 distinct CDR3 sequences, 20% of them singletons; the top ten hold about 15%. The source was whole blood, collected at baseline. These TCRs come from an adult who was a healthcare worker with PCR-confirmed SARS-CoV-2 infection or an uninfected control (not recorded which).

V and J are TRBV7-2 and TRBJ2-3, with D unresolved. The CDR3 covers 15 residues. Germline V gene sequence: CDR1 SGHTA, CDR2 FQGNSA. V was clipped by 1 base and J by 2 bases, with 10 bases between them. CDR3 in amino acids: CASSLDPAPTDTQYF. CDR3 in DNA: TGTGCCAGCAGCTTAGACCCCGCCCCCACAGATACGCAGTATTTT.

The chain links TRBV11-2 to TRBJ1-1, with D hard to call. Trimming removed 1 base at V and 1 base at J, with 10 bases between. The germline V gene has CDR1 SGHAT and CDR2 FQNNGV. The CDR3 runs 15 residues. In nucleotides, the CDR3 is TGTGCCAGCAGCTTAGTTTGGGTACCGAACACTGAAGCTTTCTTT. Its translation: CASSLVWVPNTEAFF.